Described below is a single T cell receptor beta chain sequence and its context. This sample is part of a study of blood T cell repertoires in COVID-19. Study as a whole: There were acute and convalescent COVID-19 samples, and they came from the United States, Italy and Spain. From T cells, B-cell-depleted T cells, or PBMCs came the material, which was cDNA or gDNA.

Authors' processing steps: Researchers report that nucleated cell counts were estimated from reference gene primer amplification. TCRdb's copy holds only in-frame clones and misses some; the assay was immunoSEQ multiplex PCR. V, J and clone size reflect that table, while D and trimming were determined from the DNA. Of approximately 47,000 clones in the sample, approximately 85% are singletons; the top ten hold 2% to 2.5%. With 8 bases removed from V and 2 bases from J, the gap between germline ends came to 12 bases. The germline CDR1 and CDR2 sequences are MNHEY and SVGAGI. This CDR3 spans 13 amino acids.

The sequenced sample consisted of peripheral blood. The receptor comes from a woman aged 55-70 years with acute or convalescent COVID-19. The chain combines TRBV6-5 with TRBJ2-5, with a tentative D call TRBD1 (7 bases). The CDR3 sequence: CASRGTEQETQYF. The DNA for the CDR3 is TGTGCCAGCCGCGGGACAGAACAAGAGACCCAGTACTTC.